Listed below are T cell receptor beta chains from one sample, sequenced in a study of OX40 agonist ivuxolimab in advanced cancers. Measured with immunoSEQ multiplex PCR; TCRdb has only the in-frame clones, and not every one. The sample comprises about 53,000 clones, 88% of which are singletons, and around 10% rests with the top ten. Sequenced material: CD4+ or CD8+ T cells sorted from blood, taken in a trial of the OX40 agonist ivuxolimab. These receptors all come from an adult with an advanced solid tumor such as melanoma, head and neck, liver or kidney cancer. The CDR3 runs from the conserved cysteine through the conserved F or W. Each record gives: clone size, J gene, V gene, D gene, CDR3 DNA, CDR3 protein. The D gene is left open where the match is weak. Expanded clones are given a class, and other clones once, few, many or no size at all.

NA,TRBJ1-4,TRBV7-9,NA,TGTGCCAGCAGCCCCCCTGGGGGGGCTAATGAAAAACTGTTTTTT,CASSPPGGANEKLFF
NA,TRBJ2-2,TRBV14,NA,TGTGCCAGCAGCCCGACAGAGACTAACACCGGGGAGCTGTTTTTT,CASSPTETNTGELFF
NA,TRBJ2-1,TRBV9,TRBD2,TGTGCCAGCAGCACAGCGGGACTAGCGGGAGGTGGTGAGCAGTTCTTC,CASSTAGLAGGGEQFF
NA,TRBJ1-5,TRBV28,NA,TGTGCCAGCAGTTTAGGTTGGACTAACGAAATGGAGCCCCAGCATTTT,CASSLGWTNEMEPQHF
NA,TRBJ2-2,TRBV11-3,TRBD1,TGTGCCAGCAGCTTAAGGGACAGGGCTTCCGGGGAGCTGTTTTTT,CASSLRDRASGELFF
once,TRBJ2-7,TRBV11-2,NA,TGTGCCAGCAGCAAGTCTGGGGGCCTGGAGGAGCAGTACTTC,CASSKSGGLEEQYF
NA,TRBJ2-7,TRBV29-1,NA,TGCAGCGTTGCTGGGGGAGCCCTCTCCTACGAGCAGTACTTC,CSVAGGALSYEQYF
once,TRBJ2-1,TRBV27,TRBD2,TGTGCCAGCGTGGGACTAGCGGGGGAAAATGAGCAGTTCTTC,CASVGLAGENEQFF
NA,TRBJ2-5,TRBV4-2,TRBD2,TGTGCCAGCAGCCAAGATCTGGCGGGAGGGCAGGAGACCCAGTACTTC,CASSQDLAGGQETQYF
NA,TRBJ1-2,TRBV6-8,NA,TGTGCCAGCAGTTATATGCGGGAAAGTTGGGCCAACTATGGCTACACCTTC,CASSYMRESWANYGYTF
NA,TRBJ2-3,TRBV27,NA,TGTGCCAGCAGTTGGTATGACAACACAGATACGCAGTATTTT,CASSWYDNTDTQYF
NA,TRBJ2-3,TRBV18,TRBD2,TGTGCCAGCTCACTGGGGACTAGCGGGAGAATTAAGGGGAGGACAGATACGCAGTATTTT,CASSLGTSGRIKGRTDTQYF
NA,TRBJ2-1,TRBV19,NA,TGTGCCAGTAGTCCTGCTTGGTACAATGAGCAGTTCTTC,CASSPAWYNEQFF
NA,TRBJ2-7,TRBV7-8,NA,TGTGCCAGCAGCGGGGCCGGGTGGCCCTACGAGCAGTACTTC,CASSGAGWPYEQYF
NA,TRBJ2-3,TRBV7-3,TRBD2,TGTGCCAGCAGCCCAAAAGCGGGAGCGACAGATACGCAGTATTTT,CASSPKAGATDTQYF
NA,TRBJ2-7,TRBV28,TRBD2,TGTGCCAGCAGCTATAGCGGGAGTGGCGACGAGCAGTACTTC,CASSYSGSGDEQYF